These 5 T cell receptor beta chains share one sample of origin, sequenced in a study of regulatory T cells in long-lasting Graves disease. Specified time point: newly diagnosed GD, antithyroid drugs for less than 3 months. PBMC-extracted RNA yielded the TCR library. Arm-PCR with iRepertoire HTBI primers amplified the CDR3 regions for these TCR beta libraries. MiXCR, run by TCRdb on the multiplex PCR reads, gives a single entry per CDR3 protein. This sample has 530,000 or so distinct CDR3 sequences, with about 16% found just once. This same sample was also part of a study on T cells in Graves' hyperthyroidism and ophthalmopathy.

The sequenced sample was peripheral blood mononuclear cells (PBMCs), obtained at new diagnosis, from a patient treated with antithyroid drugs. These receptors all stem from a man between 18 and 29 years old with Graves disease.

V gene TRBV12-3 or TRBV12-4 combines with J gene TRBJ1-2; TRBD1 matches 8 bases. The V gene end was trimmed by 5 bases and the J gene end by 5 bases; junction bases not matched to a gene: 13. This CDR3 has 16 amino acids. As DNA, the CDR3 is TGTGCCAGCAGTCCCACTACCCAGACAGGGGATTATGGCTACACCTTC. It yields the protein CASSPTTQTGDYGYTF.

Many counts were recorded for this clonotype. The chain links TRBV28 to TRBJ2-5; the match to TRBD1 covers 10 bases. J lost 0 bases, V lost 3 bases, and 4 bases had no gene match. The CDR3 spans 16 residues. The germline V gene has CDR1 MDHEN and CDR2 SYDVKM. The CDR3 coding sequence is TGTGCCAGCAGTTTTATAGGGACAGGGGACCAAGAGACCCAGTACTTC. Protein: CASSFIGTGDQETQYF. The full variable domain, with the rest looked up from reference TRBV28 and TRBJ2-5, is DVKVTQSSRYLVKRTGEKVFLECVQDMDHENMFWYRQDPGLGLRLIYFSYDVKMKEKGDIPEGYSVSREKKERFSLILESASTNQTSMYLCASSFIGTGDQETQYFGPGTRLLVL.

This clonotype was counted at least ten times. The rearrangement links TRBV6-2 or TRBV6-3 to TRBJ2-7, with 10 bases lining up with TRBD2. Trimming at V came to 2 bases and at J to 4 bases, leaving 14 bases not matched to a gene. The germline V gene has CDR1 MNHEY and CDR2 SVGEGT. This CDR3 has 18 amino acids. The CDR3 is CASSYPRLSSGSKYEQYF. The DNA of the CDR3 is TGTGCCAGCAGTTACCCTCGTCTTTCTAGCGGGAGTAAGTACGAGCAGTACTTC.

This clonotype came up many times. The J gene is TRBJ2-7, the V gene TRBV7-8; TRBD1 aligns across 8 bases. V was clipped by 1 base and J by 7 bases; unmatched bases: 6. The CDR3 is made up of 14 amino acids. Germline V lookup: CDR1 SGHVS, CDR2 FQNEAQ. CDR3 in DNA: TGTGCCAGCAGCTTAGGTCGACAGGGGTCGGAGCAGTACTTC. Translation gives CASSLGRQGSEQYF.

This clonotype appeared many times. CDR3 DNA sequence: TGCAGTGCGACCGGACTAGCGGGGACCTACAATGAGCAGTTCTTC. Protein: CSATGLAGTYNEQFF. V is TRBV20-1 and J is TRBJ2-1, with 12 bases lining up with TRBD2. Germline CDR1 DFQATT, CDR2 SNEGSKA (reference sequence). The ends lost 6 bases at V and 2 bases at J; junction bases unmatched: 5. The CDR3 covers 15 residues.